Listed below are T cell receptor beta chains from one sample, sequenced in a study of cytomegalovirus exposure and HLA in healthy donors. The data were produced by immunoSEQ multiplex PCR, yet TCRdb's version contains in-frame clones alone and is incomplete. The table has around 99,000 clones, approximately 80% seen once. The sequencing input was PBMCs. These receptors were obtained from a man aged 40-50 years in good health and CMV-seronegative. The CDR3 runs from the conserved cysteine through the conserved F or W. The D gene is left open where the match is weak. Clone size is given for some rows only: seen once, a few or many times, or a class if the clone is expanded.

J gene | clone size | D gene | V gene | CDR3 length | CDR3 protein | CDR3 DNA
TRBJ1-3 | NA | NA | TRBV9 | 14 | CASSDRDPGNTIYF | TGTGCCAGCAGCGACAGGGACCCTGGAAACACCATATATTTT
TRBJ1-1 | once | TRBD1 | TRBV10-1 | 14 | CASSTKQGGTEAFF | TGCGCCAGCAGTACCAAACAGGGGGGGACTGAAGCTTTCTTT
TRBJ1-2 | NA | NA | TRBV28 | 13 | CASATGSNYGYTF | TGTGCCTCCGCGACGGGATCTAACTATGGCTACACCTTC
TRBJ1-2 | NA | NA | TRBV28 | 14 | CASSPDSRNYGYTF | TGTGCCAGCAGTCCAGACAGCCGTAACTATGGCTACACCTTC
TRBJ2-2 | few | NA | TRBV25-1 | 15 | CASREGETNTGELFF | TGTGCCAGCAGGGAAGGGGAGACAAACACCGGGGAGCTGTTTTTT
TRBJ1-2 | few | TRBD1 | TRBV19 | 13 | CASRHQGAYGYTF | TGTGCCAGTAGGCACCAGGGGGCGTATGGCTACACCTTC
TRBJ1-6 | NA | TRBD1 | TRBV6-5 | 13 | CASSRTGDSPLHF | TGTGCCAGCAGTCGAACAGGGGATTCACCCCTCCACTTT
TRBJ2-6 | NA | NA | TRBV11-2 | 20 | CASSLDKWQGGLSGANVLTF | TGTGCCAGCAGCTTAGATAAGTGGCAGGGAGGCCTCTCTGGGGCCAACGTCCTGACTTTC
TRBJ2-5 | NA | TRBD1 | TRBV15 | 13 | CATSRAGGETQYF | TGTGCCACCAGCAGAGCAGGGGGCGAGACCCAGTACTTC
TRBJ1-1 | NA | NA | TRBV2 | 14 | CACARLVSDSEAFF | TGTGCCTGCGCTAGGTTGGTCTCTGACTCTGAAGCTTTCTTT
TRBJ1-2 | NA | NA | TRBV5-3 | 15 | CARSSHCRSNYGYTF | TGTGCCAGAAGCTCCCATTGCAGGTCTAACTATGGCTACACCTTC
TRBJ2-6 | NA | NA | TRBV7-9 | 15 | CASSVMAVGANVLTF | TGTGCCAGCAGCGTTATGGCTGTTGGGGCCAACGTCCTGACTTTC
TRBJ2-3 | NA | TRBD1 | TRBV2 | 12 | CASRGGPDTQYF | TGTGCCAGCAGAGGGGGCCCAGATACGCAGTATTTT
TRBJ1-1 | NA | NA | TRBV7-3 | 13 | CAGSLLRATEAFF | TGTGCCGGCAGCTTACTCAGGGCCACTGAAGCTTTCTTT
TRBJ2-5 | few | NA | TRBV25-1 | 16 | CASSELEQGMAETQYF | TGTGCCAGCAGTGAACTGGAGCAGGGGATGGCGGAGACCCAGTACTTC
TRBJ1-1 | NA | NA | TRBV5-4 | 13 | CASSRQVGGEAFF | TGTGCCAGCAGTAGACAGGTAGGCGGTGAAGCTTTCTTT
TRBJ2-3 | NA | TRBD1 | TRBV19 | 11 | CASSNRDRAYF | TGTGCCAGTAGTAACCGGGACAGGGCGTATTTT
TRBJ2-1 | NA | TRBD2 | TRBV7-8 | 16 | CASSLASGSSYNEQFF | TGTGCCAGCAGCTTAGCTAGCGGGAGCTCCTACAATGAGCAGTTCTTC
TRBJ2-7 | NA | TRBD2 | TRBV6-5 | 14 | CASTLLAGDNEQYF | TGTGCCAGCACCCTACTAGCGGGAGACAACGAGCAGTACTTC
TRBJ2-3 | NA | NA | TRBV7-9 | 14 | CASRIVGGGDTQYF | TGTGCCAGCAGAATCGTGGGGGGTGGAGATACGCAGTATTTT